This T cell receptor beta chain is from a study of T cell changes during pregnancy in multiple sclerosis. Here immunoSEQ multiplex PCR was the method, and the copy in TCRdb shows in-frame clones only, minus some. The sample consists of some 19,000 clones, 88% of them appearing once. CDR3 length: 15 residues. V gave up 5 bases and J gave up 4 bases; unmatched junction bases: 6. Germline V gene lookup returns CDR1 SGHVS and CDR2 FNYEAQ. The sequence derives from a female donor in good health, enrolled as a control in a pregnancy study. The sequencing here drew on CD8+ T cells from peripheral blood mononuclear cells, taken after pregnancy. This chain links TRBV7-6 with TRBJ2-3, with 10 bases lining up with TRBD2. This chain's CDR3 is CASSNSGGRADTQYF. Written as DNA, the CDR3 is TGTGCCAGCAGCAATAGCGGGGGGCGGGCAGATACGCAGTATTTT.